Shown below are 18 T cell receptor beta chains from a single sample sequenced in a study. In TCRdb, the 5' RACE reads were re-called with MiXCR into one record per CDR3 protein. The sample includes nearly 55,000 distinct CDR3 sequences, approximately 23% of them seen just once. The specimen sequenced was tumor-infiltrating naive CD4+ T cells sorted from the breast tumor. The subset denotes: naive CD4+ T cells, CD4+CD45RA+CD25-. These receptors all come from a female donor with breast cancer.

There are many counts of this clonotype. The chain uses TRBV5-1 and TRBJ1-1; D ambiguous. V dropped 0 bases and J dropped 4 bases, with 10 bases sitting between them. The CDR3 runs 14 residues. Germline V gene sequence: CDR1 SGHRS, CDR2 YFSETQ. CDR3 coding DNA: TGCGCCAGCAGCTTGGCGTGGAGAGGCACTGAAGCTTTCTTT. It encodes CASSLAWRGTEAFF. Complete variable domain (other parts from reference TRBV5-1 and TRBJ1-1): KAGVTQTPRYLIKTRGQQVTLSCSPISGHRSVSWYQQTPGQGLQFLFEYFSETQRNKGNFPGRFSGRQFSNSRSEMNVSTLELGDSALYLCASSLAWRGTEAFFGQGTRLTVV.

The chain links TRBV5-1 to TRBJ2-7; D perhaps matches TRBD1 (5 bases). The V gene's germline CDR1 is SGHRS and CDR2 YFSETQ. The ends were cut back, 5 bases at V and 7 bases at J, with 16 bases in the middle. The CDR3 spans 13 residues. Here the CDR3 DNA reads TGCGCCAGCAGGGCTGGGCCGGCAGGGGAGCAGTACTTC. This codes for CASRAGPAGEQYF.

Ten or more counts support this clonotype. The chain has TRBV28 and TRBJ2-3; TRBD2 agrees at 11 bases. This CDR3 region has 15 residues. The V segment lost 5 bases and the J segment 1 base; nucleotides outside the gene matches: 2. Germline V gives CDR1 MDHEN, CDR2 SYDVKM. The DNA of the CDR3 is TGTGCCAGCAGTGTACTAGCGGGAGGCACAGATACGCAGTATTTT. As protein: CASSVLAGGTDTQYF.

This chain connects TRBV20-1 to TRBJ2-5; the match to TRBD2 covers 11 bases. V gave up 4 bases and J gave up 5 bases; unmatched junction bases: 12. Germline values: CDR1 DFQATT, CDR2 SNEGSKA (reference sequence). This CDR3 has 16 residues. This CDR3 is CSANPSGGTVWETQYF. In DNA form, the CDR3 reads TGCAGTGCTAACCCTAGCGGGGGGACCGTGTGGGAGACCCAGTACTTC.

CDR3 region: CASSQSKTDRLNSPLHF. In DNA, the CDR3 is TGCGCCAGCAGCCAGAGCAAGACAGACAGGTTGAATTCACCCCTCCACTTT. This chain connects TRBV4-1 to TRBJ1-6; tentative D call: TRBD1 (6 bases). V was cut by 3 bases and J by 7 bases, with 19 bases left in between. The germline V gene encodes CDR1 MGHRA and CDR2 YSYEKL. The CDR3 is 17 residues long.

The chain employs TRBV5-1 and TRBJ2-1; 7 bases line up with TRBD2. CDR3 length: 14 amino acids. V lost 4 bases, J lost 7 bases, and 8 bases stayed unmatched. CDR1 and CDR2 (germline): SGHRS, YFSETQ. Here the CDR3 DNA reads TGCGCCAGCAGCCCAATAGGCGGGAGTAATGAGCAGTTCTTC. This codes for CASSPIGGSNEQFF. Full variable domain (missing parts from reference TRBV5-1 and TRBJ2-1): KAGVTQTPRYLIKTRGQQVTLSCSPISGHRSVSWYQQTPGQGLQFLFEYFSETQRNKGNFPGRFSGRQFSNSRSEMNVSTLELGDSALYLCASSPIGGSNEQFFGPGTRLTVL.

Only a few counts were recorded for this clonotype. The chain links TRBV27 to TRBJ2-7, with 10 bases aligning to TRBD1. The germline V gene encodes CDR1 MNHEY and CDR2 SMNVEV (reference sequence). V trimming: 4 bases; J trimming: 4 bases; junction bases outside the gene matches: 7. The CDR3 length is 15 residues. The CDR3 nucleotides read TGTGCCAGCAGTTCTCCGGGACAGGGGAAGTACGAGCAGTACTTC. Protein sequence: CASSSPGQGKYEQYF.

Of note for this clonotype: This could be a read error, since a much larger clone is one nucleotide away. The chain is built from TRBV29-1 and TRBJ2-2, with 7 bases aligning to TRBD1. The CDR3 is 14 residues long. J lost 5 bases, V lost 6 bases, and 9 bases had no gene match. Looked up from germline, CDR1 is SQVTM and CDR2 is ANQGSEA. CDR3: CSVMTGSATGELFF. For the CDR3, the DNA is TGCAGCGTGATGACAGGGAGCGCAACCGGGGAGCTGTTTTTT.

This clonotype came up many times. This chain links TRBV20-1 with TRBJ1-6; 9 bases fit TRBD1. The trim removed 5 bases at V and 7 bases at J, leaving 6 bases unmatched. CDR1 is DFQATT and CDR2 is SNEGSKA in the germline V gene (reference sequence). This CDR3 contains 14 residues. CDR3 in amino acids: CSAGAGTGNSPLHF. The CDR3 nucleotides read TGCAGTGCTGGGGCCGGGACAGGGAATTCACCCCTCCACTTT.

The gene calls are TRBV7-7 and TRBJ2-2, with TRBD2 identical over 8 bases. The CDR3 has 15 residues. V shed 6 bases and J 4 bases; nucleotides not matched to a gene: 7. Germline CDR1 and CDR2: SSHAT and FNYEAQ (reference sequence). CDR3 bases: TGTGCCAGCAGTCTTTCGGCGGGAGGCACCGGGGAGCTGTTTTTT. Translated: CASSLSAGGTGELFF.

This clonotype showed up many times. This chain joins TRBV29-1 and TRBJ1-5; TRBD1 matches at 8 bases. The CDR3 is made up of 13 amino acids. Looked up from germline, CDR1 is SQVTM and CDR2 is ANQGSEA. V dropped 5 bases and J dropped 4; count of bases not matched to a gene: 4. The DNA of the CDR3 is TGCAGCGTTACGGACAGGGCAAATCAGCCCCAGCATTTT. This translates into CSVTDRANQPQHF.

A few counts support this clonotype. V is TRBV7-6 and J is TRBJ1-3; D not resolved. The CDR3 is 17 residues long. V dropped 5 bases and J dropped 4 bases, with 21 bases sitting between them. Germline CDR1 SGHVS, CDR2 FNYEAQ. The CDR3 loop reads CASSPSSVGVSGNTIYF. CDR3 DNA: TGTGCCAGCAGCCCTTCGTCTGTCGGCGTAAGCGGAAACACCATATATTTT.

This chain links TRBV12-3 or TRBV12-4 with TRBJ1-5; unclear D gene. The V end lost 5 bases, the J end lost 4 bases, and 15 bases lay between the germline ends. There are 15 residues in the CDR3. The CDR3 DNA reads TGTGCCAGCAGTCAACCCCCGGGTGAAAATCAGCCCCAGCATTTT. Protein sequence: CASSQPPGENQPQHF.

This sequence joins TRBV7-2 and TRBJ1-1; TRBD1 is a possible D gene (5 bases). Germline lookup yields CDR1 SGHTA and CDR2 FQGNSA. CDR3 length: 14 amino acids. Deletions cut 5 bases from V and 1 base from J, with 11 bases between. This chain's CDR3 is CASSPQVGNTEAFF. CDR3 nucleotides: TGTGCCAGCAGCCCACAGGTGGGGAACACTGAAGCTTTCTTT.

The chain combines TRBV20-1 with TRBJ1-5; possibly TRBD1 for D (6 bases). Germline lookup yields CDR1 DFQATT and CDR2 SNEGSKA (reference sequence). Trimming took 6 bases from V and 0 from J, leaving 12 bases between them. The CDR3 runs 14 residues. CDR3 loop: CSALGGVSNQPQHF. CDR3 DNA: TGCAGTGCACTAGGGGGGGTTAGCAATCAGCCCCAGCATTTT.

V and J are TRBV5-5 and TRBJ1-2; D may be TRBD1 (6 bases). Deletions cut 4 bases from V and 3 bases from J, with 13 bases between. The CDR3 loop spans 14 amino acids. Per the germline V gene, CDR1 is SGHKS and CDR2 is YYEKEE (reference sequence). This chain's CDR3 is CASSIRQDYYGYTF. The CDR3 bases are TGTGCCAGCAGCATCAGACAGGATTACTATGGCTACACCTTC.

This clonotype was detected a few times. This chain joins TRBV25-1 and TRBJ1-6, with 7 positions matching TRBD1. The ends lost 4 bases at V and 8 bases at J; junction bases unmatched: 5. The CDR3 has 14 residues. In germline, CDR1 is MGHDK, CDR2 SYGVNS. This CDR3 reads CASSGGQNYSPLHF. CDR3 bases: TGTGCCAGCAGTGGGGGACAGAACTATTCACCCCTCCACTTT.

The V gene is TRBV5-1, the J gene TRBJ1-2; 8 nucleotides agree with TRBD1. The CDR3 is made up of 14 amino acids. The ends lost 4 bases at V and 2 bases at J; junction bases unmatched: 4. Germline lookup yields CDR1 SGHRS and CDR2 YFSETQ. In nucleotides, the CDR3 is TGCGCCAGCAGCGTGACAGGGGCAAACTATGGCTACACCTTC. It encodes CASSVTGANYGYTF.